This TCR beta chain was retrieved from a study of blood T cell repertoires in COVID-19. Study-level background: Collection of acute and convalescent COVID-19 samples took place in the United States, Italy and Spain. PBMCs, B-cell-depleted T cells, or T cells were the source of the cDNA or gDNA that made up the material.

V was shortened by 2 bases and J by 3 bases, with 13 bases between the two germline ends. Germline V CDR1 and CDR2: MGHRA, YSYEKL. This CDR3 spans 15 amino acids. Per the original methods: Amplification of reference gene primers provided the estimated nucleated cell counts. Sequencing used immunoSEQ multiplex PCR; TCRdb keeps in-frame clones, though not all of them. That table is the source of V, J and clone size, and D and trimming were worked out from the DNA. Of about 210,000 clones in the sample, 75% to 90% were seen once. This clonotype originated in a man aged 40-50 years with acute or convalescent COVID-19. The chain recombines TRBV4-1 with TRBJ1-2, with D tentatively TRBD1 (6 bases). Input material: peripheral blood. CDR3 nucleotides: TGCGCCAGCAGCCAACCCACACAGGGCTACTATGGCTACACCTTC. This gives the protein CASSQPTQGYYGYTF.